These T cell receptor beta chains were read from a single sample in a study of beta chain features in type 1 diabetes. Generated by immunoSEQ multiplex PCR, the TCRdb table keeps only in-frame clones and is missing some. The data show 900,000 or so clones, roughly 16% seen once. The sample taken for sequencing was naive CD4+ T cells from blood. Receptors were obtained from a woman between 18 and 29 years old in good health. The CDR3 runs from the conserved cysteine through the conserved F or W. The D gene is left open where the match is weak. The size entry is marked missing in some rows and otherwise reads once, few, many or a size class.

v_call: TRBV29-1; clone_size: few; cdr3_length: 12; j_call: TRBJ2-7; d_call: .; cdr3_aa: CSVGSSGGEQYF; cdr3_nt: TGCAGCGTTGGATCCAGCGGAGGAGAGCAGTACTTC
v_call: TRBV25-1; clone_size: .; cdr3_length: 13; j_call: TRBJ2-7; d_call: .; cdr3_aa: CASSQPGGREQYF; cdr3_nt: TGTGCCAGCTCCCAACCGGGGGGCCGCGAGCAGTACTTC
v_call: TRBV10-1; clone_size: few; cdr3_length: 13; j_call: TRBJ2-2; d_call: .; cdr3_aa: CASSAQPTGELFF; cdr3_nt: TGCGCCAGCAGTGCTCAACCAACCGGGGAGCTGTTTTTT
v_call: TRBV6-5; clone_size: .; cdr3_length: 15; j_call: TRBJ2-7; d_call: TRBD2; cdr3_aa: CASSTTGTKSREQYF; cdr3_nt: TGTGCCAGCAGCACAACCGGGACTAAGTCTCGCGAGCAGTACTTC
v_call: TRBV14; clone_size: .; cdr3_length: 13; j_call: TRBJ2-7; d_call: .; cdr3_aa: CASSQDLPYEQYF; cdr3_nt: TGTGCCAGCAGCCAAGACCTTCCCTACGAGCAGTACTTC
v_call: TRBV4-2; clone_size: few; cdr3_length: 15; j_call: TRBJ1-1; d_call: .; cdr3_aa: CASSQRVGRNTEAFF; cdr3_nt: TGTGCCAGCAGCCAACGGGTTGGCAGGAACACTGAAGCTTTCTTT
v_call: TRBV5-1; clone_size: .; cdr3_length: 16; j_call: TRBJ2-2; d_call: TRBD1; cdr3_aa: CASSYRTGSHTGELFF; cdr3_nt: TGCGCCAGCAGCTACAGGACAGGGTCTCACACCGGGGAGCTGTTTTTT
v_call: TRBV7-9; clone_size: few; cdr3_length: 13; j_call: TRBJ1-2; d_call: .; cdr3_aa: CASSFWEVGGYTF; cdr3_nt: TGTGCCAGCAGCTTTTGGGAAGTGGGAGGCTACACCTTC
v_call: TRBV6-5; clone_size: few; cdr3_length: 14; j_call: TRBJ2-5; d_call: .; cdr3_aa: CASRKDYRQETQYF; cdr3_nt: TGTGCCAGCAGGAAGGACTACAGGCAAGAGACCCAGTACTTC
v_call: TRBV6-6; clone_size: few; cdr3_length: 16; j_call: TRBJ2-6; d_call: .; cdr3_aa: CASSYSRGAGANVLTF; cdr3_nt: TGTGCCAGCAGTTACTCGAGGGGAGCTGGGGCCAACGTCCTGACTTTC
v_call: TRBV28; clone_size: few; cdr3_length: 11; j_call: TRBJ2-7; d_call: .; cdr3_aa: CASGFTYEQYF; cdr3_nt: TGTGCCAGCGGGTTTACCTACGAGCAGTACTTC
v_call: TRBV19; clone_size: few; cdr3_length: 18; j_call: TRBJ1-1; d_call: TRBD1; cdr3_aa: CASSIGVGSLRGITEAFF; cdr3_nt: TGTGCCAGTAGTATCGGCGTGGGGTCACTCAGGGGGATCACTGAAGCTTTCTTT
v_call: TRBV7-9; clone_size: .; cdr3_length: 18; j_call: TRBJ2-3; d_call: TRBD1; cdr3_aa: CASSGRGQADYSTDTQYF; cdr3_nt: TGTGCCAGCAGCGGAAGAGGACAGGCGGATTATAGCACAGATACGCAGTATTTT
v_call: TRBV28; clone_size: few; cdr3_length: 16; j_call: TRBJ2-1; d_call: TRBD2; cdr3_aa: CASSLFASGSYNEQFF; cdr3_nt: TGTGCCAGCAGTTTATTCGCTAGCGGGAGCTACAATGAGCAGTTCTTC
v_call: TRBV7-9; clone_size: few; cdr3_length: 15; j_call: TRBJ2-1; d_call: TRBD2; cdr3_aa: CASSLGLAGGWEQFF; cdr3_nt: TGTGCCAGCAGCTTAGGACTAGCGGGAGGTTGGGAGCAGTTCTTC
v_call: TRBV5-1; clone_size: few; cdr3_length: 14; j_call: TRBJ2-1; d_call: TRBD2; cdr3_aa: CASSLGLAINEQFF; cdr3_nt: TGCGCCAGCAGCTTGGGACTAGCGATTAATGAGCAGTTCTTC
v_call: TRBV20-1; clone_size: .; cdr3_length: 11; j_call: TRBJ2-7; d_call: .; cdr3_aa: CSASVAYEQYF; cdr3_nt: TGCAGTGCTAGTGTTGCCTACGAGCAGTACTTC
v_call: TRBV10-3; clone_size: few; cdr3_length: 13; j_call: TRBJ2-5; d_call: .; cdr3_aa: CAISESVGETQYF; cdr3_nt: TGTGCCATCAGTGAGTCGGTGGGAGAGACCCAGTACTTC
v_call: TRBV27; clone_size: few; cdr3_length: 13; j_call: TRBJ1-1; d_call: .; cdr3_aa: CASSLQGDTEAFF; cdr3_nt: TGTGCCAGCAGTCTCCAGGGAGACACTGAAGCTTTCTTT
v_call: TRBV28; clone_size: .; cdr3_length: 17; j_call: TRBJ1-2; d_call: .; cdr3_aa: CASSLFSGGARSYGYTF; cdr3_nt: TGTGCCAGCAGTTTATTTTCGGGGGGCGCACGGAGCTATGGCTACACCTTC
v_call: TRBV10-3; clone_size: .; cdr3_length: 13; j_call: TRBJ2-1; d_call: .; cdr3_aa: CAIRAGGYNEQFF; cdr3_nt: TGTGCCATCAGGGCAGGCGGGTACAATGAGCAGTTCTTC
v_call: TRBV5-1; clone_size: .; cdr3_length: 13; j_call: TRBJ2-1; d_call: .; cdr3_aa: CASSSLRGDEQFF; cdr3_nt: TGCGCCAGCAGCAGCTTAAGGGGCGATGAGCAGTTCTTC
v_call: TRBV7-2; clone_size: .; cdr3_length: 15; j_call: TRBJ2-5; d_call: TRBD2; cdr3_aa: CASSSQELAGTTLYF; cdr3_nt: TGTGCCAGCAGTTCCCAAGAATTAGCGGGAACTACTCTGTACTTC
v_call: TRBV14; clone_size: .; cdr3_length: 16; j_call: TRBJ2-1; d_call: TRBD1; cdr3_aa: CASSQHTGQGGREQFF; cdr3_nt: TGTGCCAGCAGCCAACATACGGGACAGGGGGGACGTGAGCAGTTCTTC
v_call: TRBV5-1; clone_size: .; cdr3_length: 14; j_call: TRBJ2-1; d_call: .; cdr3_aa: CASSKLYTYNEQFF; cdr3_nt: TGCGCCAGCAGCAAACTATATACCTACAATGAGCAGTTCTTC
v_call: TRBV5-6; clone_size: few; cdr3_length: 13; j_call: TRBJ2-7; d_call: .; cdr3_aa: CASSLNWAYEQYF; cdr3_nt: TGTGCCAGCAGCTTGAACTGGGCGTACGAGCAGTACTTC
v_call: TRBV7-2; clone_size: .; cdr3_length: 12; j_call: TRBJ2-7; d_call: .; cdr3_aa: CASSFAGYEQYF; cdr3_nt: TGTGCCAGCAGCTTTGCGGGATACGAGCAGTACTTC
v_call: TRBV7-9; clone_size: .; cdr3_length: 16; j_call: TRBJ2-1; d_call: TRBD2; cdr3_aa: CASSPLLAEAYNEQFF; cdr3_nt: TGTGCCAGCAGCCCCCTACTAGCGGAGGCCTACAATGAGCAGTTCTTC
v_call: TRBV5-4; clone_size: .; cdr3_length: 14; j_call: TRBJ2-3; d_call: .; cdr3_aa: CASSGRLVSDTQYF; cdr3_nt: TGTGCCAGCAGCGGAAGACTAGTGTCAGATACGCAGTATTTT
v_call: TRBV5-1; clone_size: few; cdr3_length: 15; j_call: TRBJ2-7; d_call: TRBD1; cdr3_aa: CASSPTGTASYEQYF; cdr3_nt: TGCGCCAGCAGCCCGACGGGGACAGCATCCTACGAGCAGTACTTC
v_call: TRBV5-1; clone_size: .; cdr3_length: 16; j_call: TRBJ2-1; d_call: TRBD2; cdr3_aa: CASRGAGESSYNEQFF; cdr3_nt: TGCGCCAGCAGGGGAGCGGGAGAAAGCTCCTACAATGAGCAGTTCTTC
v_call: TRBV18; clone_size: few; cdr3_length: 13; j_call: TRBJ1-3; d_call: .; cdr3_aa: CASSPAGGNTIYF; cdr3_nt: TGTGCCAGCTCACCCGCGGGTGGAAACACCATATATTTT
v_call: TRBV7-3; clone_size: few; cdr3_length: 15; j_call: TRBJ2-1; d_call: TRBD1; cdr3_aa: CASSPPGQEFNEQFF; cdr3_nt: TGTGCCAGCAGCCCCCCGGGACAGGAGTTCAATGAGCAGTTCTTC
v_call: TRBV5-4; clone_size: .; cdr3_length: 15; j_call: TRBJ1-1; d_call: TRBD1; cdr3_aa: CASSPAGTANTEAFF; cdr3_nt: TGTGCCAGCAGCCCCGCCGGGACAGCGAACACTGAAGCTTTCTTT
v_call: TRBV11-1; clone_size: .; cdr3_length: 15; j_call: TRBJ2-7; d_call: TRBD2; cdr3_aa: CASSAHAGEGYEQYF; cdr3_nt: TGTGCCAGCAGCGCCCACGCGGGAGAGGGTTACGAGCAGTACTTC
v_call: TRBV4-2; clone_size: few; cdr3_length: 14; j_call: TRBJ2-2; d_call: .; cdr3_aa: CASSQDGNTGELFF; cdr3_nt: TGTGCCAGCAGCCAGGACGGAAACACCGGGGAGCTGTTTTTT
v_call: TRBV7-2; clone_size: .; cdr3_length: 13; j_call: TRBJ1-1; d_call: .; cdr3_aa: CASRRNMNTEAFF; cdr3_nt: TGTGCCAGCAGGCGTAACATGAACACTGAAGCTTTCTTT
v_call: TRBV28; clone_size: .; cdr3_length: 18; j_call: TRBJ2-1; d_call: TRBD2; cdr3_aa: CASSLGGSGRAWVNEQFF; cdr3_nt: TGTGCCAGCAGTTTAGGGGGTAGCGGGAGGGCCTGGGTTAATGAGCAGTTCTTC
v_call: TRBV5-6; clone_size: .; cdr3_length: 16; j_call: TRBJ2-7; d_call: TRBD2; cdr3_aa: CASSLRPWTSNHEQYF; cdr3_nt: TGTGCCAGCAGCTTAAGGCCCTGGACTAGCAACCACGAGCAGTACTTC
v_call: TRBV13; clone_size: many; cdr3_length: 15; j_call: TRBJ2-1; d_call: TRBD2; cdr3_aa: CASSPRLAGPNEQFF; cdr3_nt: TGTGCCAGCAGCCCCCGACTAGCGGGACCGAATGAGCAGTTCTTC
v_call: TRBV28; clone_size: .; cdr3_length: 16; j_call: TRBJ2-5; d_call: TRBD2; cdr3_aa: CASSLVAGTPRVTQYF; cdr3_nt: TGTGCCAGCAGTTTGGTAGCGGGGACACCAAGAGTCACCCAGTACTTC